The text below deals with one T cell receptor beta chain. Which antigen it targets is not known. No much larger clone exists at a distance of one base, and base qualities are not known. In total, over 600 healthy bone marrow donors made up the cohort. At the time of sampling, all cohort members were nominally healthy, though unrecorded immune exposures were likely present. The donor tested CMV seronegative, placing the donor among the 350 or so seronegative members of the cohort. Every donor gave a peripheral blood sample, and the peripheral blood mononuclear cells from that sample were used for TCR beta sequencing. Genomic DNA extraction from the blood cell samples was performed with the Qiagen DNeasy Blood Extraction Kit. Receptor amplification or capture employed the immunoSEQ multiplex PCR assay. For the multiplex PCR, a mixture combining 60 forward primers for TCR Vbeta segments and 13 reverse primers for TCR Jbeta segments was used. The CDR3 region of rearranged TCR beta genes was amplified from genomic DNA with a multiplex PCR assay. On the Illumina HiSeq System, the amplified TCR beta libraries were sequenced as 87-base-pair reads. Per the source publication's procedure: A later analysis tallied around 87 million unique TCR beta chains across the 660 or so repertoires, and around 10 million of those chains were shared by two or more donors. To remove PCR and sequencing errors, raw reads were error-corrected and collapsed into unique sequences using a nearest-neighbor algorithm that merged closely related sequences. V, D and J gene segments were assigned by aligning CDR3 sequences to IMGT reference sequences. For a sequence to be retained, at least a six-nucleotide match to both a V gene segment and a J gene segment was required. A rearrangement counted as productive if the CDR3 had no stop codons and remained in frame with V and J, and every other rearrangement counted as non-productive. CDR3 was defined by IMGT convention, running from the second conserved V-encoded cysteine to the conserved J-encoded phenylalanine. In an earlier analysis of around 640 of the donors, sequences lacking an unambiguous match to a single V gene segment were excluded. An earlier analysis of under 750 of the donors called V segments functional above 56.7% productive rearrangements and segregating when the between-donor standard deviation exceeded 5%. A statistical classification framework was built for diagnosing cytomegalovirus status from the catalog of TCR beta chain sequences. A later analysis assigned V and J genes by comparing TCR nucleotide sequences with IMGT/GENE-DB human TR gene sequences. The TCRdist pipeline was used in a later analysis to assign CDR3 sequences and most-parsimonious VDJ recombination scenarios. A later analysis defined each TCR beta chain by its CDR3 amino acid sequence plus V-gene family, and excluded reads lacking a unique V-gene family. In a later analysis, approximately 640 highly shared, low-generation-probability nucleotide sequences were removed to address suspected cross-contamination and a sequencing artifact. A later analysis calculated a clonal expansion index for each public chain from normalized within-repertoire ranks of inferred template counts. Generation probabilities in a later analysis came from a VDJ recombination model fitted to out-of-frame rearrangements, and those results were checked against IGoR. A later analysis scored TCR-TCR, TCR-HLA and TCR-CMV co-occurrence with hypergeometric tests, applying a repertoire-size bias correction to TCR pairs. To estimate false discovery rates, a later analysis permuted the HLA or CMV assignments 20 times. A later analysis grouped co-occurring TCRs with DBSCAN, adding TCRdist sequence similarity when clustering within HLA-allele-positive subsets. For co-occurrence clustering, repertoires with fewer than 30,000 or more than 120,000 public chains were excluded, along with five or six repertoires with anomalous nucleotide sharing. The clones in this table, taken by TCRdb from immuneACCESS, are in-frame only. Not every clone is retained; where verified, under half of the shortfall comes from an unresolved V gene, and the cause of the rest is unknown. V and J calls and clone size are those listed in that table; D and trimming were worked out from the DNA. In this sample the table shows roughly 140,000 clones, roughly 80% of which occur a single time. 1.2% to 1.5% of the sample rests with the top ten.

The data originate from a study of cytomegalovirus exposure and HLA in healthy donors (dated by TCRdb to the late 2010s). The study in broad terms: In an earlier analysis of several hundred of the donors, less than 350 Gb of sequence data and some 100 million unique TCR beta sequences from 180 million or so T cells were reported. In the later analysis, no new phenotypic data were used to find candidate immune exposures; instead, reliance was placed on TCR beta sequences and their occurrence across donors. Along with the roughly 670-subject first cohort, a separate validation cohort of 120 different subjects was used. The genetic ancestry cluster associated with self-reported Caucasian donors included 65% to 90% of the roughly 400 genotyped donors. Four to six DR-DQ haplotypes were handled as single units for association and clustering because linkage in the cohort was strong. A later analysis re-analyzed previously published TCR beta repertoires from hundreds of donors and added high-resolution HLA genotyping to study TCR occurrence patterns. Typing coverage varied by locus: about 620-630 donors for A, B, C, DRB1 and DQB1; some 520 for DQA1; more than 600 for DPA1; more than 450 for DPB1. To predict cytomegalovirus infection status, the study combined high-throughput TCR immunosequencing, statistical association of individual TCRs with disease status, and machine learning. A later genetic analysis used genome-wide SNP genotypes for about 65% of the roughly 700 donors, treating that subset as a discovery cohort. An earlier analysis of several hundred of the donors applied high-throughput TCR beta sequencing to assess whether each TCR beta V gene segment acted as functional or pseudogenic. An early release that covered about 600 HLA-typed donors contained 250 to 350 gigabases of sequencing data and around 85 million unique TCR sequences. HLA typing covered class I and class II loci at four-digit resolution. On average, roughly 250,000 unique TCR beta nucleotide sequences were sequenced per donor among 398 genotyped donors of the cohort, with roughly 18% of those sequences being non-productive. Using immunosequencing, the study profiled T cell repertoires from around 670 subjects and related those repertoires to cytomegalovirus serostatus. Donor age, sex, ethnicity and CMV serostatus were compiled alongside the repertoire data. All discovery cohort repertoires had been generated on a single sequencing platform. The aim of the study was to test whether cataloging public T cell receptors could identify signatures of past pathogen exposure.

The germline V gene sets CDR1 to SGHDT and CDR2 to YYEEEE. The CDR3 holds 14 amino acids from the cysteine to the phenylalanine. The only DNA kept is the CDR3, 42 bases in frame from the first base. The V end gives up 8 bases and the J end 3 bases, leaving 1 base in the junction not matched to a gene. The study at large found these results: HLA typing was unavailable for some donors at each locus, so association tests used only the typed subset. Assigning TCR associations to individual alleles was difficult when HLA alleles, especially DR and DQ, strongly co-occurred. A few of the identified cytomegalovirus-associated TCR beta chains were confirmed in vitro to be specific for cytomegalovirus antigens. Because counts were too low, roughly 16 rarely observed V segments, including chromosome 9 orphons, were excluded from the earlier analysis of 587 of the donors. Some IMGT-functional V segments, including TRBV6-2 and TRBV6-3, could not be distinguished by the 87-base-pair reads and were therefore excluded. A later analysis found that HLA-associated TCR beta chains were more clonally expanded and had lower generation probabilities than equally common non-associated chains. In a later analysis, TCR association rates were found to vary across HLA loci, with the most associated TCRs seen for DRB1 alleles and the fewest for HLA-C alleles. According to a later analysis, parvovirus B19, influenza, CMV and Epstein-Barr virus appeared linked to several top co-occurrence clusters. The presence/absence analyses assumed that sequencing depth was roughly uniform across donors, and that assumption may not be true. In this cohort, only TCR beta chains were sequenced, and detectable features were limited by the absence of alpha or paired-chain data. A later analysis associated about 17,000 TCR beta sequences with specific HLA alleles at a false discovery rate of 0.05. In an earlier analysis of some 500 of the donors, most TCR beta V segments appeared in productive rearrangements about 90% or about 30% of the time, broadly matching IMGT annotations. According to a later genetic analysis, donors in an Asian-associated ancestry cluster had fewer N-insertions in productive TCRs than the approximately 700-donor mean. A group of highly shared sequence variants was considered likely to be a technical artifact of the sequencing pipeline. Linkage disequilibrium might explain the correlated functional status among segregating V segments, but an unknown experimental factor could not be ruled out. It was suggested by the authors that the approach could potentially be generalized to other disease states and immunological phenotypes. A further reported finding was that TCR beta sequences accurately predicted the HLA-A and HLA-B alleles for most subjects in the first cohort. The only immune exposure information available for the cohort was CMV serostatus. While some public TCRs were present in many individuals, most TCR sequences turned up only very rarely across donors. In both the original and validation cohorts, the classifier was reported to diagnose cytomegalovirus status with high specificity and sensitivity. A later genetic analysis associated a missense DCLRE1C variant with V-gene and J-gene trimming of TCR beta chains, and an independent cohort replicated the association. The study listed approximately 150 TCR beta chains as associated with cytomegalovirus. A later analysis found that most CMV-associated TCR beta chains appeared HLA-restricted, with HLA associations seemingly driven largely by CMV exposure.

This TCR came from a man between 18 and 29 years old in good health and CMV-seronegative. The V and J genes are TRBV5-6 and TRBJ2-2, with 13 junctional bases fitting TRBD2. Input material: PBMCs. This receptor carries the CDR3 CASGLAGDTGELFF. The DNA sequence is TGTGCCAGTGGACTAGCGGGAGACACCGGGGAGCTGTTTTTT.